This T cell receptor beta chain was identified in a study of beta chain features in type 1 diabetes. Study summary: Sorted cells from all samples, numbering approximately 110,000,000, were examined. General study results and limits: For Type 1 diabetes patients, all four CD4+ subsets carried TCRB CDR3s that were moderately but significantly shorter. Among patients, naive, central memory and Treg TCRB repertoires appeared more similar than among healthy donors.

In this sample, this clone turned up a few times. What it recognizes is unknown. Germline V gene sequence: CDR1 MDHEN, CDR2 SYDVKM. V lost 1 base and J 6 bases, leaving 10 bases between the germline ends. The CDR3 is 14 amino acids. Roughly 100 mL of blood, on average, came from one heparinised draw per donor. All of the isolated RNA was reverse transcribed, so expressed TCRB transcripts were sequenced. Naive, central memory and regulatory T cell samples produced a mean of roughly 3.8 million reads. The assay was immunoSEQ multiplex PCR, and TCRdb's table has in-frame clones only and misses some. Of approximately 120,000 clones in the sample, 17% were seen once.

This chain uses TRBV28 with TRBJ2-1; D gene uncertain. The TCR comes from a man younger than 35 with type 1 diabetes. Sample: central memory CD4+ T cells from blood. The CDR3 region has the DNA TGTGCCAGCAGTTTATCAACAGTTCTCAATGAGCAGTTCTTC. Translated, it gives CASSLSTVLNEQFF.